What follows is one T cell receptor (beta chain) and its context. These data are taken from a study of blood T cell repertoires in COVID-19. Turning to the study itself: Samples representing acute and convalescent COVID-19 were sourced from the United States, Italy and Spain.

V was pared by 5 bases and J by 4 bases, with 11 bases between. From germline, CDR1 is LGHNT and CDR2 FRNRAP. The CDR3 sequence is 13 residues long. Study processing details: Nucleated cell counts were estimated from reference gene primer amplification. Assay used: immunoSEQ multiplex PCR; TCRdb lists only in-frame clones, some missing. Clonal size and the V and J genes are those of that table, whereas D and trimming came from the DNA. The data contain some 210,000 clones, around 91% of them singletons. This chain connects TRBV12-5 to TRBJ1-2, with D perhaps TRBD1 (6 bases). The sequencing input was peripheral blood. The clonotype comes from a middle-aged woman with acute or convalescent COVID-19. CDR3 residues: CASGVQGTYGYTF. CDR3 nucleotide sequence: TGTGCTAGTGGTGTTCAGGGGACCTATGGCTACACCTTC.